This T cell receptor (beta chain) was identified during a study of T cell changes during pregnancy in multiple sclerosis (dated by TCRdb to the late 2010s). About the study as a whole: Changes in the T cell repertoire over the course of pregnancy were examined in this study in women with multiple sclerosis.

The CDR3 starts with the cysteine, ends with the phenylalanine, and has 17 residues. Only the CDR3 part of the read is kept: 51 bases, read in frame from the first base. Taken from the germline V gene, the CDR1 and CDR2 loops are KGHSH and LQKENI. The germline V end is reduced by 3 bases and the J end by 0 bases; junction bases left unmatched: 4. Preparation of the library involved the immunoSEQ multiplex PCR assay. The table comes from immuneACCESS by way of TCRdb, which keeps in-frame sequences with V and J called. Part of the clones is missing from these tables; in studies checked, under half for an unresolved V gene and the rest for unknown reasons. The sample table holds approximately 70,000 clones, of which under 95% were seen once. Approximately 1.5% of the sample is taken by the ten largest. As to this clone: This clone's antigen is unknown. Base qualities are not recorded, but no much larger clone differs from it by a single base.

The chain is encoded by TRBV18 joined to TRBJ2-4; 11 bases in between match TRBD2. This TCR was recovered from a female donor in good health, enrolled as a control in a pregnancy study. Sequenced material: peripheral blood, taken in the second trimester of pregnancy. This receptor has the CDR3 CASSPGTSGLAKNIQYF. The nucleotide sequence reads as follows: TGTGCCAGCTCACCCGGGACTAGCGGCCTAGCCAAAAACATTCAGTACTTC.